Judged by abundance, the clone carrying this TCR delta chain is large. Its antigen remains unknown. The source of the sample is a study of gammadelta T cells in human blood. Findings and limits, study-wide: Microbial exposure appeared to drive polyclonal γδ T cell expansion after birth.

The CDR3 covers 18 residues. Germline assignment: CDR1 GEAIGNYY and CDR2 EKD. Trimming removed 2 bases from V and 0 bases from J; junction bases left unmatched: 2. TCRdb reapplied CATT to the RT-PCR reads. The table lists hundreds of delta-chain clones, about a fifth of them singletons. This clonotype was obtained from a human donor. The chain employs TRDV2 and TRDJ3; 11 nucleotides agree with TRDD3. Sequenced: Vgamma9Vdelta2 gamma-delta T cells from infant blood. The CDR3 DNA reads TGTGCCTGTGACAGTACTGGGGGATACTCCTGGGACACCCGACAGATGTTTTTC. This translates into CACDSTGGYSWDTRQMFF.